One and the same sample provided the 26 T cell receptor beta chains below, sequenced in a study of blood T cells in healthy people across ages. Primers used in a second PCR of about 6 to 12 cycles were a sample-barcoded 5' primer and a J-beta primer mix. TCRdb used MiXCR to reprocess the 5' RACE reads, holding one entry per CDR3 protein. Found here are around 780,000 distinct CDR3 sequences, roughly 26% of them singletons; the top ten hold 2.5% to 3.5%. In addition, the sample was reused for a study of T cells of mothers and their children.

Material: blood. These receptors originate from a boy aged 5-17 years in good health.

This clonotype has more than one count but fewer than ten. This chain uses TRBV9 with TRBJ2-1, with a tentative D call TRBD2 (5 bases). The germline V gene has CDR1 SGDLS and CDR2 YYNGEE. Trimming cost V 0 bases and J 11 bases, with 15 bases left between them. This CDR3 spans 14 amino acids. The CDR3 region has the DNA TGTGCCAGCAGCGTAGAAGGTGACTACTCTAAGCAGTTCTTC. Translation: CASSVEGDYSKQFF.

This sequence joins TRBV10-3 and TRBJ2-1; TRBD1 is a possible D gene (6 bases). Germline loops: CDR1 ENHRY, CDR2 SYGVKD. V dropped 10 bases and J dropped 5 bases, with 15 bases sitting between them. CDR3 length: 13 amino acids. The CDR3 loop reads CANKGGIDNEQFF. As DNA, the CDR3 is TGTGCCAACAAAGGGGGTATCGACAATGAGCAGTTCTTC.

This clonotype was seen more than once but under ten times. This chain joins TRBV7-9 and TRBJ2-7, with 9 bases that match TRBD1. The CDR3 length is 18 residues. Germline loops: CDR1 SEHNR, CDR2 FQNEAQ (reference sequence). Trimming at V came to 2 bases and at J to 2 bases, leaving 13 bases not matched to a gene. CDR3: CASSLIGRRTGAAYEQYF. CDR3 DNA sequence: TGTGCCAGCAGCTTAATTGGGCGTAGGACAGGGGCAGCCTACGAGCAGTACTTC.

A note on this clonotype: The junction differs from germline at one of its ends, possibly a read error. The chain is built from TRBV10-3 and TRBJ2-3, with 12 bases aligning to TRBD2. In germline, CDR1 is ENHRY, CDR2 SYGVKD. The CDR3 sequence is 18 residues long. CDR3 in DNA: TGTGCCATCAGTGAAGGACTAGCGGGGAAAACTAGCACAGATGCGCAGTATTTT. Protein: CAISEGLAGKTSTDAQYF.

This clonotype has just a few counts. The CDR3 here is CASSSRQGQNTGELFF. The CDR3 region has the DNA TGTGCCAGCAGCTCTCGACAGGGGCAAAACACCGGGGAGCTGTTTTTT. The chain carries TRBV9 and TRBJ2-2; 8 bases line up with TRBD1. CDR3 length: 16 amino acids. The germline gives CDR1 SGDLS, CDR2 YYNGEE. V shed 4 bases, J shed 2 bases, and the junction held 7 bases outside the gene matches.

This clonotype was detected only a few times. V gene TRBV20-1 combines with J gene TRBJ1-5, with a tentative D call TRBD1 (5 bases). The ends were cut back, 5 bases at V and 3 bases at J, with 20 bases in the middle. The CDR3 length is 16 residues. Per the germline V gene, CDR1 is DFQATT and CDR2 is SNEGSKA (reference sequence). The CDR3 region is CSAGPISGRLNQPQHF. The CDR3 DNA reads TGCAGTGCTGGGCCTATATCGGGACGGCTCAATCAGCCCCAGCATTTT.

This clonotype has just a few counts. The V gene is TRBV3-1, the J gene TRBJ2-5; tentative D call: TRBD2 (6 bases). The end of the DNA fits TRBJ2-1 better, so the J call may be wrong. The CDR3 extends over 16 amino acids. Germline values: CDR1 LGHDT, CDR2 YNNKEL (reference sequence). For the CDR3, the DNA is TGTGCCAGCAGCCAAGGGGGCGGGGTCCTGGACAATGAGCAGTTCTTC. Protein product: CASSQGGGVLDNEQFF.

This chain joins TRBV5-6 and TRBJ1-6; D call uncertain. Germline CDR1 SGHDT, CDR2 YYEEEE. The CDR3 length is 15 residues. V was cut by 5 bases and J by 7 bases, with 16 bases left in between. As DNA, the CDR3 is TGTGCCAGCAGTAGTTTAACAGAAGAAAATTCACCCCTCCACTTT. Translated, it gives CASSSLTEENSPLHF.

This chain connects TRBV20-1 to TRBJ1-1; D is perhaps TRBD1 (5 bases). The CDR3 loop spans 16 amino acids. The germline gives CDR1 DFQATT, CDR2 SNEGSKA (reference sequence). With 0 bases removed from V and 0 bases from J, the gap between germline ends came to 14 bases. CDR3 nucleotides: TGCAGTGCTAGAGATGGGGGGAGAGCTATGAACACTGAAGCTTTCTTT. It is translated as CSARDGGRAMNTEAFF.

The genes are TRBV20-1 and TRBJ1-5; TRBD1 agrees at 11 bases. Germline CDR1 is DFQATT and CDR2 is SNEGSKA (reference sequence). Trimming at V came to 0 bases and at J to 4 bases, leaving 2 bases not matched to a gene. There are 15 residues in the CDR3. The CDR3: CSARDRDRGNQPQHF. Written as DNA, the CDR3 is TGCAGTGCTAGAGACCGGGACAGGGGGAATCAGCCCCAGCATTTT.

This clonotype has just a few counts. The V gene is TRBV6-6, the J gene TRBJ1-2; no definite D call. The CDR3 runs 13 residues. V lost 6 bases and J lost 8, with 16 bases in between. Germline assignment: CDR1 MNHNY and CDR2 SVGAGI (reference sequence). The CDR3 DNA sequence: TGTGCCAGCAGCCTTGGACCGGCCCAAGGCTACACCTTC. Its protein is CASSLGPAQGYTF.

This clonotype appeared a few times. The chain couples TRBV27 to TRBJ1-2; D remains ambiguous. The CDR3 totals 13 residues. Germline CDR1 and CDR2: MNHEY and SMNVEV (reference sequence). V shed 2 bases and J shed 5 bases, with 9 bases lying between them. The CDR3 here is CASSLNGPYGYTF. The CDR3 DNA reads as TGTGCCAGCAGTTTAAATGGCCCATATGGCTACACCTTC.

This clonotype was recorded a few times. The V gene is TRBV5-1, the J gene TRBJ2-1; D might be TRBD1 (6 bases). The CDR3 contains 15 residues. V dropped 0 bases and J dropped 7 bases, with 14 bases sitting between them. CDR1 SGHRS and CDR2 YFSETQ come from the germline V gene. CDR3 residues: CASSLEGTQRNEQFF. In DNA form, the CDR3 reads TGCGCCAGCAGCTTGGAAGGGACACAGAGGAATGAGCAGTTCTTC.

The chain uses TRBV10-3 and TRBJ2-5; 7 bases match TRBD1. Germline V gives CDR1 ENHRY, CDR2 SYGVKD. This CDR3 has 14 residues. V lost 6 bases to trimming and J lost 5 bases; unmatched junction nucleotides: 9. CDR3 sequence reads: CAIRGDSLGETQYF. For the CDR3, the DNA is TGTGCCATCAGGGGGGACAGCCTGGGGGAGACCCAGTACTTC.

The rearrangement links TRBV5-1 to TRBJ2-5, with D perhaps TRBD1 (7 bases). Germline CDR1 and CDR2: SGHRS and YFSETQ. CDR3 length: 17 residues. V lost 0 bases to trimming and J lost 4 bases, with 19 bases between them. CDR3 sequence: CASSLAGAGGRPETQYF. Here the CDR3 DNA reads TGCGCCAGCAGCTTGGCGGGCGCAGGGGGGCGTCCAGAGACCCAGTACTTC.

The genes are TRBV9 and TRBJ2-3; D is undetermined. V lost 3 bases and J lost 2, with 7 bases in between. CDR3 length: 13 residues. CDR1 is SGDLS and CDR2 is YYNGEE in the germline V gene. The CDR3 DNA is TGTGCCAGCAGCGGATTTAACACAGATACGCAGTATTTT. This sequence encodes CASSGFNTDTQYF.

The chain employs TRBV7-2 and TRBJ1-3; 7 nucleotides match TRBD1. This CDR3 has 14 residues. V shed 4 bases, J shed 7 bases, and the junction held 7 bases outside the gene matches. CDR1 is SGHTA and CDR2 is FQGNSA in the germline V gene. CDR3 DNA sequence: TGTGCCAGCAGCTCCCAGGGACAGACGAACACCATATATTTT. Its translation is CASSSQGQTNTIYF.

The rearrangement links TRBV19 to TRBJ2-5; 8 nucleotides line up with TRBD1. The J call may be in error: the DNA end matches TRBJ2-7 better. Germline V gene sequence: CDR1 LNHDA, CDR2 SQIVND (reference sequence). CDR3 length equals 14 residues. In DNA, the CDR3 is TGTGCCAGTAGCAAACCGGGACAGGCGAACGAGCAGTACTTC. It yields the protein CASSKPGQANEQYF.

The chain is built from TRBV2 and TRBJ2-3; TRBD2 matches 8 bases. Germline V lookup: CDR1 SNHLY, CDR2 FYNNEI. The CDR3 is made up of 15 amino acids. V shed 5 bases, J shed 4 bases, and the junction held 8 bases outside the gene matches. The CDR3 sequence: CASSTLTSGPDTQYF. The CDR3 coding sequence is TGTGCCAGCAGTACGCTTACTAGCGGCCCAGATACGCAGTATTTT.

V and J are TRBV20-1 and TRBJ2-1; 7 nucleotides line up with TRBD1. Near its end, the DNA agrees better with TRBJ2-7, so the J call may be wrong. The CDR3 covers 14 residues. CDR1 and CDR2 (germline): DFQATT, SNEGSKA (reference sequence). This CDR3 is CSAPSTGTAYEQYF. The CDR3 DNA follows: TGCAGTGCTCCCTCAACCGGGACAGCCTACGAGCAGTACTTC.

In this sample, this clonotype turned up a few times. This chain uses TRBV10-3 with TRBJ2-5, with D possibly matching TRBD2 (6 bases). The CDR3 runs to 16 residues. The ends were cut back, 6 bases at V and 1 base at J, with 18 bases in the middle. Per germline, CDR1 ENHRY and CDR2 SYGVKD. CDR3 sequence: CAIRITQVEGQETQYF. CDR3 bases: TGTGCCATCAGGATAACCCAAGTGGAGGGCCAAGAGACCCAGTACTTC.

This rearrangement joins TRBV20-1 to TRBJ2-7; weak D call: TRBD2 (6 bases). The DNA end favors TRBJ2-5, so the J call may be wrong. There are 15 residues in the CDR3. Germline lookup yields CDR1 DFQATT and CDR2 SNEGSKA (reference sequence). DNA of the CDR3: TGCAGTGCTAGAGAAGCGGGCGACTTCCAAGAGACCCAGTACTTC. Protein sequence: CSAREAGDFQETQYF.

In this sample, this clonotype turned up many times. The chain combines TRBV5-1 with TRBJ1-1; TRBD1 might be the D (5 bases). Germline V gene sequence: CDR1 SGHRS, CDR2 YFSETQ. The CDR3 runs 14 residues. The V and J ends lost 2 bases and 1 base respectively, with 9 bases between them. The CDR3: CASSFGGGNTEAFF. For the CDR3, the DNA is TGCGCCAGCAGCTTCGGCGGGGGGAACACTGAAGCTTTCTTT. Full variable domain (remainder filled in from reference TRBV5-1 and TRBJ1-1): KAGVTQTPRYLIKTRGQQVTLSCSPISGHRSVSWYQQTPGQGLQFLFEYFSETQRNKGNFPGRFSGRQFSNSRSEMNVSTLELGDSALYLCASSFGGGNTEAFFGQGTRLTVV.

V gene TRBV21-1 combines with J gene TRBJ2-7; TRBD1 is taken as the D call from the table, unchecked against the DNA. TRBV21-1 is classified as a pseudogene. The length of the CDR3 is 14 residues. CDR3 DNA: TGTGCCAGCAGGGGGACAGGGGCCTTCTACGAGCAGTACTTC. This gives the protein CASRGTGAFYEQYF.

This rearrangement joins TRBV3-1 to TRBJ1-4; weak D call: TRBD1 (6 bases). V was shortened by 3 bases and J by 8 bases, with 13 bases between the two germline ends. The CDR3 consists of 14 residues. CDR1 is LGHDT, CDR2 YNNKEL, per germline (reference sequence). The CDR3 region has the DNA TGTGCCAGCAGCCATGTGGACAGAAGCGAAAAACTGTTTTTT. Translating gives CASSHVDRSEKLFF.

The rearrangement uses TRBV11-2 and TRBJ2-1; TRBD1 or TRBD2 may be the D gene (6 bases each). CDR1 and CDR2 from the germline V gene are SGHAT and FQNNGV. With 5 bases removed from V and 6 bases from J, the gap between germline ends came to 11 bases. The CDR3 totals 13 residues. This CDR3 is CASSPGEANEQFF. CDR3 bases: TGTGCCAGCAGCCCAGGGGAGGCCAATGAGCAGTTCTTC.